A single sample is the source of the 19 T cell receptor beta chains below, sequenced in a study of shared clonotypes between healthy human individuals. The assay was immunoSEQ multiplex PCR, and TCRdb's table has in-frame clones only and misses some. The sample contains over 750,000 clones, about 97% of which appear only once. The naive CD8 fraction comprised CD45RO-negative cells positively selected for CCR7 and excluded terminally differentiated effector memory CD45RA+ cells. The sample comprised naive CD8+ T cells sorted from blood. The receptors were sampled from a young man in good health.

This chain links TRBV5-1 with TRBJ2-5; TRBD2 matches at 14 bases. Trimming cost V 4 bases and J 5 bases; bases outside gene matches: 7. CDR1 is SGHRS and CDR2 is YFSETQ in the germline V gene. The CDR3 is 16 amino acids. Here the CDR3 DNA reads TGCGCCAGCAGCCCGGGACTAGCGGGAGATTCTGAGACCCAGTACTTC. It codes for CASSPGLAGDSETQYF.

The chain couples TRBV10-3 to TRBJ2-2; either TRBD1 or TRBD2 may fit D (5 bases each). Trimming left V 8 bases short and J 0 bases short, with 13 bases between. This CDR3 is built from 15 residues. Germline values: CDR1 ENHRY, CDR2 SYGVKD. CDR3 bases: TGTGCCATCCGAAGGGACGGCGCGAACACCGGGGAGCTGTTTTTT. It yields the protein CAIRRDGANTGELFF.

This clone appeared once. The chain combines TRBV10-1 with TRBJ2-1; no definite D call. Trimming left V 2 bases short and J 9 bases short, with 8 bases between. CDR3 length equals 12 residues. Germline CDR1 reads WNHNN; CDR2 reads SYGVQD (reference sequence). The CDR3 nucleotides read TGCGCCAGCAGTGAGGGGGTCAGTGAGCAGTTCTTC. Translated, it gives CASSEGVSEQFF.

The V and J genes are TRBV21-1 and TRBJ2-7; the D call of TRBD2 is as the table states it, not checked on the DNA. TRBV21-1 is given as a pseudogene. The CDR3 totals 18 residues. DNA for the CDR3: TGTGCCAGCAGCATTCTAGAGAGGGCAGAAACTAGCTCCTACGAGCAGTACTTC. The encoded protein is CASSILERAETSSYEQYF.

The chain recombines TRBV14 with TRBJ1-2; 7 bases align to TRBD1. With 3 bases clipped from V and 4 bases from J, the junction kept 5 bases outside the gene matches. The CDR3 is made up of 14 amino acids. Germline V lookup: CDR1 SGHDN, CDR2 FVKESK. CDR3 protein: CASSQYRGGYGYTF. The CDR3 DNA sequence: TGTGCCAGCAGCCAGTACAGGGGAGGCTATGGCTACACCTTC.

This chain joins TRBV6-4 and TRBJ2-7, with 10 bases matching TRBD1. The CDR3 loop spans 13 amino acids. With 6 bases clipped from V and 4 bases from J, the junction kept 3 bases outside the gene matches. CDR1 is MRHNA and CDR2 is SNTAGT in the germline V gene. The CDR3 coding sequence is TGTGCCAGCAGCCGGGACAGGGGTTACGAGCAGTACTTC. This gives the protein CASSRDRGYEQYF.

The J gene is TRBJ2-1, the V gene TRBV4-1, with D possibly TRBD1 on 6 matching bases. V lost 4 bases and J lost 9, with 13 bases in between. Per the germline V gene, CDR1 is MGHRA and CDR2 is YSYEKL. The CDR3 covers 13 residues. The CDR3 nucleotides are TGCGCCAGCAGCCCATTAGAGGACAGTGAGCAGTTCTTC. It is translated as CASSPLEDSEQFF.

This chain links TRBV5-4 with TRBJ2-7; 16 bases line up with TRBD2. V was pared by 4 bases and J by 6 bases, with 7 bases of the junction left unmatched. CDR1 and CDR2 from the germline V gene are SGHNT and YYREEE (reference sequence). CDR3 length: 16 amino acids. The CDR3, as DNA: TGTGCCAGCAGCCCAGGGACTAGCGGGAGGGATCTCGAGCAGTACTTC. Translating it yields CASSPGTSGRDLEQYF.

The V call is TRBV18, the J call TRBJ2-1; 9 bases agree with TRBD2. The CDR3 contains 15 residues. V lost 2 bases to trimming and J lost 9 bases; unmatched junction nucleotides: 8. Germline CDR1 KGHSH, CDR2 LQKENI. This CDR3 reads CASSPSVAGVSEQFF. CDR3 bases: TGTGCCAGCTCACCATCGGTAGCGGGAGTCAGTGAGCAGTTCTTC.

V usage is TRBV5-8 and J usage is TRBJ1-2, with unresolved D. Trimming shortened V by 4 bases and J by 2 bases, and 18 bases separated the two germline ends. This CDR3 has 16 amino acids. Per the germline V gene, CDR1 is SGHTS and CDR2 is YDEGEE. CDR3 nucleotide sequence: TGTGCCAGCAGCACAAGGACGTGGGTACTCAACTATGGCTACACCTTC. Translating it yields CASSTRTWVLNYGYTF. Using reference TRBV5-8 and TRBJ1-2 for the parts outside the CDR3, the full variable domain is EAGVTQSPTHLIKTRGQQATLRCSPISGHTSVYWYQQALGLGLQFLLWYDEGEERNRGNFPPRFSGRQFPNYSSELNVNALELEDSALYLCASSTRTWVLNYGYTFGSGTRLTVV.

This clone was counted a single time. This chain uses TRBV5-5 with TRBJ2-3; D is possibly TRBD1 (6 bases). V gave up 4 bases and J gave up 0 bases, with 15 bases separating them. The CDR3 runs 16 residues. Looked up from germline, CDR1 is SGHKS and CDR2 is YYEKEE (reference sequence). As DNA, the CDR3 is TGTGCCAGCAGCCCACTCCCAGGGGTGAGCACAGATACGCAGTATTTT. It encodes CASSPLPGVSTDTQYF.

This chain joins TRBV29-1 and TRBJ2-1; the match to TRBD2 covers 10 bases. V gave up 4 bases and J gave up 1 base; unmatched junction bases: 7. The CDR3 sequence is 16 residues long. CDR1 and CDR2 (germline): SQVTM, ANQGSEA. The CDR3 DNA reads as TGCAGCGTTGTAGGGCTAGCGGGAGAGTCCTACAATGAGCAGTTCTTC. Translated, it gives CSVVGLAGESYNEQFF.

The rearrangement links TRBV29-1 to TRBJ2-3; no clear D. This CDR3 contains 14 residues. Trimming shortened V by 4 bases and J by 2 bases, and 13 bases separated the two germline ends. Germline CDR1 SQVTM, CDR2 ANQGSEA. The CDR3 region has the DNA TGCAGCGTTGTGTCTAGATTAATCACAGATACGCAGTATTTT. It specifies CSVVSRLITDTQYF.

The chain links TRBV28 to TRBJ1-1; D remains unclear. Trimming took off 3 bases at V and 5 bases at J, with 22 bases between the two ends. The CDR3 spans 17 residues. The V gene's germline CDR1 is MDHEN and CDR2 SYDVKM. The chain's CDR3 is CASSFWPPDGRTTEAFF. The CDR3 DNA is TGTGCCAGCAGTTTTTGGCCTCCGGACGGCAGAACAACTGAAGCTTTCTTT.

The V gene is TRBV4-1, the J gene TRBJ1-5; D remains unclear. V lost 1 base and J lost 5, with 9 bases in between. This CDR3 has 14 amino acids. Germline-derived CDR1 and CDR2 are MGHRA and YSYEKL. The CDR3 region has the DNA TGCGCCAGCAGCCAAGCGTCGAGCGATCAGCCCCAGCATTTT. The encoded protein is CASSQASSDQPQHF.

This chain's CDR3 is CASSPVYRTDTQYF. The CDR3 DNA sequence: TGTGCCAGCAGCCCGGTATACAGGACAGATACGCAGTATTTT. This chain links TRBV28 with TRBJ2-3; possibly TRBD1 for D (5 bases). V shed 6 bases and J shed 3 bases, with 13 bases lying between them. Germline-derived CDR1 and CDR2 are MDHEN and SYDVKM. The CDR3 is 14 amino acids.

Only one count was recorded for this clone. This chain uses TRBV13 with TRBJ2-2; no clear D gene. V was shortened by 1 base and J by 5 bases, with 2 bases between the two germline ends. The CDR3 length is 12 residues. Germline V gives CDR1 PRHDT, CDR2 FYEKMQ (reference sequence). The CDR3 sequence: CASSLETGELFF. In nucleotides, the CDR3 is TGTGCCAGCAGCTTAGAGACCGGGGAGCTGTTTTTT.

The chain recombines TRBV29-1 with TRBJ2-7; D not certain. This CDR3 comprises 13 residues. V lost 2 bases to trimming and J lost 2 bases, with 10 bases between them. Germline lookup yields CDR1 SQVTM and CDR2 ANQGSEA. The CDR3 nucleotides read TGCAGCGTTGAATACTCTACCCCCTACGAGCAGTACTTC. It specifies CSVEYSTPYEQYF.

This chain connects TRBV28 to TRBJ2-7, with TRBD1 as a possible D gene (6 bases). Between the trimmed V and J ends, which lost 8 bases and 3 bases, there was a span of 20 bases. The germline CDR1 and CDR2 sequences are MDHEN and SYDVKM. The CDR3 totals 15 residues. CDR3 DNA sequence: TGTGCCAGCGACAGCCCTCGCCGACAGGTCTACGAGCAGTACTTC. Amino acids: CASDSPRRQVYEQYF.